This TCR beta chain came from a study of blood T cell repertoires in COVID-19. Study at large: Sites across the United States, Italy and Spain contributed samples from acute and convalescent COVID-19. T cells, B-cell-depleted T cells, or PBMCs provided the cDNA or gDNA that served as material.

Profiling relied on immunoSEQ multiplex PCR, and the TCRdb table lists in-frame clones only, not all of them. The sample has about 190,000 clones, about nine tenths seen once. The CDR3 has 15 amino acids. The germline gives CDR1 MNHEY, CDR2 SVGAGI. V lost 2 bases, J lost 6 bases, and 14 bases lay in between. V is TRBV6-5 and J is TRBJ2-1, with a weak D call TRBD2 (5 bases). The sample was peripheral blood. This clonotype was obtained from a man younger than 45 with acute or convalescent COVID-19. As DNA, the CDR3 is TGTGCCAGCAGTTACGTCGGGGTGTCGGGCAATGAGCAGTTCTTC. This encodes CASSYVGVSGNEQFF.